The clone carrying this T cell receptor beta chain has a handful of counts. Its target is not known. Healthy Caucasians were all of the donors. The data were obtained in a study of identical twins. Trimming left V 4 bases short and J 0 bases short, with 16 bases between. Germline assignment: CDR1 LGHDT and CDR2 YNNKEL (reference sequence). The CDR3 is 16 amino acids. Whole-study results and caveats: Analyses of zero insertions could, in part, be confounded by invariant MAIT and iNKT cells.

Each cDNA held unique molecular identifiers, and template switching gave it a universal primer site. TCRdb reprocessed the 5' RACE reads with MiXCR, giving one entry per CDR3 protein. The repertoire consists of under 450,000 distinct CDR3 sequences, with approximately 17% occurring once and the leading ten covering around 10%. The sample taken for sequencing was naive T cells sorted from blood. The rearrangement links TRBV3-1 to TRBJ2-7; D is perhaps TRBD1 or TRBD2 (5 bases each). The clonotype was recovered from a man aged 45 to 65 in good health. The CDR3 DNA sequence: TGTGCCAGCAGCCCAGCCCAGGGACCGATCTCCTACGAGCAGTACTTC. This encodes CASSPAQGPISYEQYF.